This T cell receptor beta chain was identified during a study of shared clonotypes between healthy human individuals. Whole-study context: Sampling drew on donors who were two women and three men aged 18 to 49.

Profiling relied on immunoSEQ multiplex PCR, and the TCRdb table lists in-frame clones only, not all of them. The top ten hold about 11% of the sample, which has some 490,000 clones, 70% to 85% seen once. The CDR3 has 15 residues. The V end lost 0 bases, the J end lost 3 bases, and 12 bases lay between the germline ends. Germline CDR1 is GTSNPN and CDR2 is SVGIG (reference sequence). This sequence originates from a woman aged 40 to 49 in good health. Some clones in this sample may be carry-over from other donors' samples. Source material: PBMCs. The chain recombines TRBV30 with TRBJ1-5; D perhaps matches TRBD1 (5 bases). CDR3 bases: TGTGCCTGGAGTGTGGGGGGGTTCAACAATCAGCCCCAGCATTTT. It translates to CAWSVGGFNNQPQHF. Filled out from reference TRBV30 and TRBJ1-5, the complete variable domain reads SQTIHQWPATLVQPVGSPLSLECTVEGTSNPNLYWYRQAAGRGLQLLFYSVGIGQISSEVPQNLSASRPQDRQFILSSKKLLLSDSGFYLCAWSVGGFNNQPQHFGDGTRLSIL.